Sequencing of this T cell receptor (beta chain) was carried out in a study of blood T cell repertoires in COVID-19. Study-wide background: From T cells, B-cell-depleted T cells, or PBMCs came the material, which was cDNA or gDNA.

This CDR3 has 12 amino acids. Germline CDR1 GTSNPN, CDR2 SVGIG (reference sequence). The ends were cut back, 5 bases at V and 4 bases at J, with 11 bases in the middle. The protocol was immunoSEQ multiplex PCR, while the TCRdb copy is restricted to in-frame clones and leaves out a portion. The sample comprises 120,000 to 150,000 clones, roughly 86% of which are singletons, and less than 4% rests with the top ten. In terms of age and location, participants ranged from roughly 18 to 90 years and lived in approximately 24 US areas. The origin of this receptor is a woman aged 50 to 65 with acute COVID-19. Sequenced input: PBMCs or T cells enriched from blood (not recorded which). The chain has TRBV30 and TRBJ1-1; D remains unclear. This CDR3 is CAWDGVGTEAFF. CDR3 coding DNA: TGTGCCTGGGACGGGGTCGGCACTGAAGCTTTCTTT.